These 3 T cell receptor beta chains share one sample of origin, sequenced in a study of T cells in Graves' hyperthyroidism and ophthalmopathy. From RNA transcripts, TCR beta CDR3 regions were amplified. The primer set for the first-round RT-PCR of the TCR CDR3 was HTBI. TCRdb called the multiplex PCR reads again in MiXCR, with one record for every CDR3 protein. The sample contains hundreds of thousands of distinct CDR3 sequences, about half of which appear only once. Sequencing used peripheral blood or thyroid tissue (not recorded which). The receptors come from a woman between 18 and 29 years old with Graves' hyperthyroidism.

In its sample, this clonotype was seen once. The chain couples TRBV6-1 to TRBJ2-7; 8 bases match TRBD1. The CDR3 is made up of 18 amino acids. V shed 7 bases and J 3 bases; nucleotides not matched to a gene: 20. CDR1 is MNHNS, CDR2 SASEGT, per germline. This chain's CDR3 is CASTSKLGRDRTIYEQYF. CDR3 in DNA: TGTGCCAGCACCTCCAAGTTGGGAAGGGACAGGACTATCTACGAGCAGTACTTC.

The rearrangement links TRBV14 to TRBJ2-7; 8 nucleotides line up with TRBD2. The CDR3 loop spans 13 amino acids. CDR1 and CDR2 (germline): SGHDN, FVKESK. The trim removed 4 bases at V and 6 bases at J, leaving 5 bases unmatched. The DNA of the CDR3 is TGTGCCAGCAGCCCTCGGACTAGCCCCGAGCAGTACTTC. Its translation is CASSPRTSPEQYF. Full variable domain (remainder filled in from reference TRBV14 and TRBJ2-7): EAGVTQFPSHSVIEKGQTVTLRCDPISGHDNLYWYRRVMGKEIKFLLHFVKESKQDESGMPNNRFLAERTGGTYSTLKVQPAELEDSGVYFCASSPRTSPEQYFGPGTRLTVT.

The chain recombines TRBV19 with TRBJ1-1; D not certain. V was cut by 11 bases and J by 0 bases, with 16 bases left in between. The CDR3 loop spans 14 amino acids. CDR1 and CDR2 (germline): LNHDA, SQIVND (reference sequence). The CDR3 bases are TGTGCCGGTACGGAATGGGTGATGAACACTGAAGCTTTCTTT. The encoded protein is CAGTEWVMNTEAFF.